This T cell receptor beta chain was captured in a study of PD-1 blockade in classical Hodgkin lymphoma. After autologous stem cell transplantation all patients relapsed, and prior brentuximab vedotin exposure differed between cohorts. TCRdb's table, derived via immunoSEQ multiplex PCR, lists solely in-frame clones and lacks some. The data hold roughly 100,000 clones, with about 89% observed a single time. Trimming pared 5 bases from V and 9 bases from J, leaving 14 bases between. Germline assignment: CDR1 GTSNPN and CDR2 SVGIG (reference sequence). This CDR3 is built from 11 residues. This specimen was peripheral blood mononuclear cells (PBMCs), taken before the second cycle of nivolumab. The source of this sequence is a human donor with classical Hodgkin lymphoma. The rearrangement links TRBV30 to TRBJ2-7; D may be TRBD1 (6 bases). The CDR3 spells CAWRYRAGQYF. CDR3 sequence (DNA): TGTGCCTGGCGCTACAGGGCTGGGCAGTACTTC.